These 17 T cell receptor beta chains originate from one sample sequenced in a study of OX40 agonist ivuxolimab in advanced cancers. Sequenced by immunoSEQ multiplex PCR; TCRdb stores in-frame clones only, minus some. The table lists tens of thousands of clones, approximately 86% of them singletons, with under 3% in the top ten. The sequencing used CD4+ or CD8+ T cells sorted from blood, collected in a trial of the OX40 agonist ivuxolimab. The source is an adult with an advanced solid tumor such as melanoma, head and neck, liver or kidney cancer.

This chain connects TRBV18 to TRBJ1-2, with 8 bases fitting TRBD1. Unmatched junction bases numbered 3, after V lost 3 bases and J lost 0 bases. The CDR3 has 15 residues. Germline V gene lookup returns CDR1 KGHSH and CDR2 LQKENI. CDR3 in DNA: TGTGCCAGCTCACCGGAGGACAGGGCTAACTATGGCTACACCTTC. Protein sequence: CASSPEDRANYGYTF.

The chain recombines TRBV7-9 with TRBJ2-5; the D is unclear. With 0 bases removed from V and 2 bases from J, the gap between germline ends came to 10 bases. Germline V CDR1 and CDR2: SEHNR, FQNEAQ (reference sequence). The CDR3 is 15 residues long. The CDR3 is CASSLASKQQETQYF. CDR3 nucleotides: TGTGCCAGCAGCTTAGCGTCGAAACAGCAAGAGACCCAGTACTTC. Using reference TRBV7-9 and TRBJ2-5 for the parts outside the CDR3, the full variable domain is DTGVSQNPRHKITKRGQNVTFRCDPISEHNRLYWYRQTLGQGPEFLTYFQNEAQLEKSRLLSDRFSAERPKGSFSTLEIQRTEQGDSAMYLCASSLASKQQETQYFGPGTRLLVL.

For the CDR3, the DNA is TGTGCCAGCAGCCTAGACGTACAGGCCTCTGGAAACACCATATATTTT. Protein: CASSLDVQASGNTIYF. The chain joins TRBV9 to TRBJ1-3; a possible D gene is TRBD1 (5 bases). CDR3 length equals 16 residues. V lost 4 bases, J lost 0 bases, and 14 bases lay in between. Per the germline V gene, CDR1 is SGDLS and CDR2 is YYNGEE.

This clone has a single count. This chain links TRBV10-3 with TRBJ2-2; tentatively, D is TRBD2 (5 bases). This CDR3 is 14 amino acids long. V lost 11 bases and J 5 bases, leaving 18 bases between the germline ends. In germline, CDR1 is ENHRY, CDR2 SYGVKD. CDR3 nucleotides: TGTGCCTTTCCGAGGAGGTCCGAAACCGGGGAGCTGTTTTTT. It specifies CAFPRRSETGELFF.

This clone was detected a few times. This chain uses TRBV7-6 with TRBJ2-2; 7 bases fit TRBD1. Germline V gene data show CDR1 as SGHVS and CDR2 as FNYEAQ. After removal of 5 bases from V and 1 base from J, the junction contained 7 bases not matched to a gene. The CDR3 extends over 16 amino acids. CDR3: CASSQMTGLNTGELFF. For the CDR3, the DNA is TGTGCCAGCAGCCAGATGACAGGGTTGAACACCGGGGAGCTGTTTTTT.

The J gene is TRBJ1-5, the V gene TRBV6-1; 7 bases agree with TRBD1. Per germline, CDR1 MNHNS and CDR2 SASEGT. CDR3 length: 17 residues. The trim removed 1 base at V and 5 bases at J, leaving 11 bases unmatched. The CDR3 spells CASSEDWGTESHQPQHF. In DNA form, the CDR3 reads TGTGCCAGCAGTGAAGACTGGGGGACAGAAAGTCATCAGCCCCAGCATTTT.

The chain links TRBV9 to TRBJ1-1; 7 positions match TRBD1. CDR3 length: 16 residues. Germline V lookup: CDR1 SGDLS, CDR2 YYNGEE. Trimming removed 3 bases from V and 4 bases from J; junction bases left unmatched: 12. This CDR3 reads CASSETQTGQGTEAFF. CDR3 coding DNA: TGTGCCAGCAGCGAGACTCAGACAGGGCAAGGCACTGAAGCTTTCTTT.

This clone has a single count. The V and J genes are TRBV28 and TRBJ2-7; D is unresolved. Germline V gene lookup returns CDR1 MDHEN and CDR2 SYDVKM. The CDR3 has 15 residues. Trimming pared 0 bases from V and 3 bases from J, leaving 12 bases between. The CDR3 sequence: CASSLWADHVYEQYF. Here the CDR3 DNA reads TGTGCCAGCAGTTTATGGGCAGACCACGTCTACGAGCAGTACTTC.

V is TRBV18 and J is TRBJ1-1; D is perhaps TRBD1 (5 bases). The germline gives CDR1 KGHSH, CDR2 LQKENI. Trimming pared 3 bases from V and 4 bases from J, leaving 9 bases between. The CDR3 runs to 13 residues. The CDR3 DNA sequence: TGTGCCAGCTCACCCTACGGGGGCACTGAAGCTTTCTTT. Amino acid sequence: CASSPYGGTEAFF.

The rearrangement links TRBV27 to TRBJ2-7; 8 nucleotides align to TRBD2. The junction had 9 bases not matched to a gene; V was cut back by 5 bases and J by 3 bases. From germline, CDR1 is MNHEY and CDR2 SMNVEV (reference sequence). The CDR3 covers 15 residues. DNA for the CDR3: TGTGCCAGCAGTCATAGCGGGGTTTATAGCTACGAGCAGTACTTC. Translation gives CASSHSGVYSYEQYF.

V and J are TRBV11-2 and TRBJ2-3; no clear D. This CDR3 has 15 residues. Looked up from germline, CDR1 is SGHAT and CDR2 is FQNNGV. The V end was cut by 7 bases, the J end by 11 bases, with 25 bases between. The CDR3 region has the DNA TGTGCCAGCACCACCAGTGTTGGTAGCCCTTGGATGCAGTATTTT. Protein sequence: CASTTSVGSPWMQYF.

The rearrangement uses TRBV19 and TRBJ2-5; 8 bases line up with TRBD2. Trimming cost V 4 bases and J 3 bases; bases outside gene matches: 10. The CDR3 has 16 residues. Germline-derived CDR1 and CDR2 are LNHDA and SQIVND (reference sequence). The CDR3 protein is CASSRYQRGLEETQYF. The DNA for the CDR3 is TGTGCCAGTAGTAGATACCAGCGGGGGCTTGAAGAGACCCAGTACTTC. The complete variable domain, with remaining parts taken from reference TRBV19 and TRBJ2-5, reads DGGITQSPKYLFRKEGQNVTLSCEQNLNHDAMYWYRQDPGQGLRLIYYSQIVNDFQKGDIAEGYSVSREKKESFPLTVTSAQKNPTAFYLCASSRYQRGLEETQYFGPGTRLLVL.

The rearrangement joins TRBV7-3 to TRBJ1-2; D call uncertain. The CDR3 contains 15 residues. Germline lookup yields CDR1 SGHTA and CDR2 FQGTGA. Deletions cut 4 bases from V and 2 bases from J, with 14 bases between. The CDR3 nucleotides read TGTGCCAGCAGCTCCAATGGTGGAGGAAACTATGGCTACACCTTC. Protein sequence: CASSSNGGGNYGYTF.

DNA of the CDR3: TGTGCCAGCAGCCTCCGGGGGGGGGTTAGCACAGATACGCAGTATTTT. Translation gives CASSLRGGVSTDTQYF. The chain carries TRBV13 and TRBJ2-3, with TRBD2 matching over 8 bases. The J segment lost 0 bases and the V segment lost 5 bases, leaving 7 bases of the junction unmatched. The CDR3 is 16 amino acids. Germline assignment: CDR1 PRHDT and CDR2 FYEKMQ (reference sequence).

J is TRBJ1-6 and V is TRBV5-8; no clear D gene. V lost 0 bases to trimming and J lost 9 bases, with 10 bases between them. CDR1 and CDR2 from the germline V gene are SGHTS and YDEGEE. The CDR3 has 14 amino acids. The CDR3 reads CASSLAAFSSPLHF. The CDR3 region has the DNA TGTGCCAGCAGCTTGGCCGCGTTTAGTTCACCCCTCCACTTT.

This chain joins TRBV2 and TRBJ1-1, with TRBD1 as a possible D gene (5 bases). V was trimmed by 4 bases and J by 4 bases, leaving 16 bases between them. The CDR3 runs to 15 residues. Looked up from germline, CDR1 is SNHLY and CDR2 is FYNNEI. As DNA, the CDR3 is TGTGCCAGCAGTGTATCGCAGGGTAGGGGCACTGAAGCTTTCTTT. Translating it yields CASSVSQGRGTEAFF.

The chain employs TRBV18 and TRBJ2-6, with D unclear. CDR1 and CDR2 (germline): KGHSH, LQKENI. This CDR3 is 17 amino acids long. V dropped 3 bases and J dropped 0 bases, with 12 bases sitting between them. The CDR3 is CASSPFDGSSGANVLTF. In DNA form, the CDR3 reads TGTGCCAGCTCACCCTTCGACGGTTCCTCTGGGGCCAACGTCCTGACTTTC.